This TCR beta chain was obtained from a study of blood T cells in healthy people across ages. Germline CDR1 LGHNA, CDR2 YSLEER. Trimming took off 1 base at V and 5 bases at J, with 11 bases between the two ends. The CDR3 runs to 14 residues. Sample-barcoded 5' priming and a J-beta primer mix drove a second PCR of roughly 6 to 12 cycles. One entry per CDR3 protein results from TCRdb running MiXCR on the 5' RACE reads. The repertoire consists of approximately 1.5 million distinct CDR3 sequences, with less than 45% occurring once and the leading ten covering about 4%. This clonotype appeared a few times.

The chain recombines TRBV4-3 with TRBJ1-1; possibly TRBD1 for D (6 bases). What was sequenced was blood. The receptor comes from a woman aged 18-29 years in good health. This CDR3 is CASSQVVQGTEAFF. CDR3 bases: TGCGCCAGCAGCCAAGTGGTACAGGGAACTGAAGCTTTCTTT.